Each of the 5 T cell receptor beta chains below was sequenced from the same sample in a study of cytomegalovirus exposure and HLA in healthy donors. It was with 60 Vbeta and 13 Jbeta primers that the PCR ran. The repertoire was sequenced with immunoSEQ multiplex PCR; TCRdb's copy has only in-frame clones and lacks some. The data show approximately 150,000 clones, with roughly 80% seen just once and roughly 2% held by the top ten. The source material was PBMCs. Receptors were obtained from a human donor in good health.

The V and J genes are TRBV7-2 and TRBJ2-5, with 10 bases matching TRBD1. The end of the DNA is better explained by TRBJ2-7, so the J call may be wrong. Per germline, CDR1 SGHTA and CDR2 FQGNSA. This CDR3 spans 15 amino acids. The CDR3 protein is CASSLARDRGYEQYF. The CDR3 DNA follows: TGTGCCAGCAGCTTAGCCCGGGACAGGGGCTACGAGCAGTACTTC.

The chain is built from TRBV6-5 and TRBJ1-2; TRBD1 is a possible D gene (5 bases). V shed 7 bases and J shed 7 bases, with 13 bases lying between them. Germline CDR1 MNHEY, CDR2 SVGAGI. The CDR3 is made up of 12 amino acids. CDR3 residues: CASNSQGRGYTF. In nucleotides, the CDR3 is TGTGCCAGCAACTCGCAGGGTCGTGGCTACACCTTC.

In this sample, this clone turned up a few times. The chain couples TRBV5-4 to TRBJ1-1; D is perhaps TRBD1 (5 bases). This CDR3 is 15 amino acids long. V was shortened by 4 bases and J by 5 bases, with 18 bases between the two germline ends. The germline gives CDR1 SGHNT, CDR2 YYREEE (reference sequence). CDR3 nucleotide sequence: TGTGCCAGCAGCCCCCGCACGGCCGGGGGAACTGAAGCTTTCTTT. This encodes CASSPRTAGGTEAFF. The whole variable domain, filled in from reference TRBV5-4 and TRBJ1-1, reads ETGVTQSPTHLIKTRGQQVTLRCSSQSGHNTVSWYQQALGQGPQFIFQYYREEENGRGNFPPRFSGLQFPNYSSELNVNALELDDSALYLCASSPRTAGGTEAFFGQGTRLTVV.

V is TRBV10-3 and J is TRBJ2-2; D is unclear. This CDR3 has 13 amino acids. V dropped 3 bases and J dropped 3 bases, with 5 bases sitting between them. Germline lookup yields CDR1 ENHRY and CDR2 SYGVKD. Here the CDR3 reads CAISERDTGELFF. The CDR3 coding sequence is TGTGCCATCAGTGAAAGAGACACCGGGGAGCTGTTTTTT.

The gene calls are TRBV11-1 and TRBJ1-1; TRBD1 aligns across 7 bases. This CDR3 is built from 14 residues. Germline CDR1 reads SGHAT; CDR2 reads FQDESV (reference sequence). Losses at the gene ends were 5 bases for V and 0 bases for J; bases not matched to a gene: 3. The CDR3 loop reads CASSLGTVNTEAFF. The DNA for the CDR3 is TGTGCCAGCAGCCTAGGGACAGTGAACACTGAAGCTTTCTTT.